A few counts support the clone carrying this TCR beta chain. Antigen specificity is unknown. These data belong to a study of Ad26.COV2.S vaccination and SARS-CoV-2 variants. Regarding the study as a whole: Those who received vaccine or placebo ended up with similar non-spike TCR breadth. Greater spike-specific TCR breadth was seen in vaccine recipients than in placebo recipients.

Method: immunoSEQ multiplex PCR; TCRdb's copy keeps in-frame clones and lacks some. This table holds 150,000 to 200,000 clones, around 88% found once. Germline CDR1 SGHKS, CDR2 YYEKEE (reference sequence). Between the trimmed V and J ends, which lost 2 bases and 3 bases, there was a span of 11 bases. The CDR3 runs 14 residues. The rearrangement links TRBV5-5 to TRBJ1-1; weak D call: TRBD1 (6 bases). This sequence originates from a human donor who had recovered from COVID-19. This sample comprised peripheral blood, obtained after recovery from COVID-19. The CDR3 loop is CASSLGQWDTEAFF. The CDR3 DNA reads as TGTGCCAGCAGCTTAGGACAGTGGGACACTGAAGCTTTCTTT.